This T cell receptor (beta chain) was captured by sequencing in a study of blood T cells in healthy people across ages. Together with a sample-barcoded 5' primer, a J-beta primer mix was included in a second PCR lasting roughly 7 to 11 cycles. TCRdb processed the 5' RACE reads anew with MiXCR; each CDR3 protein has one entry. The table has over 1,500,000 distinct CDR3 sequences, roughly 49% seen once. CDR1 and CDR2 from the germline V gene are SGHTA and FQGNSA. CDR3 length: 14 amino acids. V lost 4 bases and J lost 9, with 16 bases in between. This clonotype turned up a few times. This receptor was taken from a woman aged 40 to 50 in good health. Input material: blood. The chain is built from TRBV7-2 and TRBJ2-4; D might be TRBD1 (7 bases). In DNA, the CDR3 is TGTGCCAGCAGCTCCAGGGGGGCCTATGGCATTCAGTACTTC. Translation: CASSSRGAYGIQYF.